What follows describes a single TCR beta chain. These data originate in a study of blood T cell repertoires in COVID-19. Study-level information: Acute-phase and convalescent COVID-19 samples originated in the United States, Italy and Spain. The analysed material was cDNA or gDNA that came from T cells, B-cell-depleted T cells, or PBMCs.

Using immunoSEQ multiplex PCR, the repertoire was profiled, and TCRdb retains in-frame clones only, with some absent. The top ten clones hold approximately 1.5% of a sample with about 330,000 clones, 86% of them seen once. CDR1 and CDR2 from the germline V gene are ENHRY and SYGVKD. Trimming stripped 2 bases from V and 0 bases from J, with 14 bases between. The CDR3 extends over 18 amino acids. The TCR was taken from a woman in her forties or fifties with acute or convalescent COVID-19. The chain carries TRBV10-3 and TRBJ1-6; D perhaps matches TRBD1 (5 bases). Sample: peripheral blood. The CDR3 DNA reads TGTGCCATCAGTGAGCCCTTGGGGGGGGGCTCCTATAATTCACCCCTCCACTTT. This translates into CAISEPLGGGSYNSPLHF.